This T cell receptor beta chain derives from a study of shared clonotypes between healthy human individuals. Study-wide results and limits: A few donors had roughly 5% of their naive CD4 clonotypes in common.

A word on this clone: Its target is unknown.

Measured with immunoSEQ multiplex PCR; TCRdb has only the in-frame clones, and not every one. The sample yields around 700,000 clones, around 72% seen once. V was cut by 0 bases and J by 5 bases, with 14 bases left in between. The CDR3 covers 16 residues. CDR1 is KGHSH and CDR2 is LQKENI in the germline V gene. The sequencing input was memory CD4+ T cells sorted from blood. Described subset: CD45RA-negative fraction. The clonotype comes from a woman under 40 in good health. The chain carries TRBV18 and TRBJ2-1; D is tentatively TRBD1 or TRBD2 (5 bases each). The CDR3 protein is CASSPPSFRGDNEQFF. The CDR3 DNA follows: TGTGCCAGCTCACCACCGTCTTTTCGAGGGGACAATGAGCAGTTCTTC.